These 18 T cell receptor beta chains share one sample of origin, sequenced in a study of blood T cells in healthy people across ages. Next came a second PCR, run for roughly 6 to 11 cycles, which used a sample-barcoded 5' primer along with a J-beta primer mix. TCRdb re-analysed the 5' RACE reads in MiXCR, keeping a single row per CDR3 protein. The profile covers 870,000 or so distinct CDR3 sequences, with 29% appearing a single time and 15% to 20% taken by the ten largest. The specimen was blood. The receptors here all came from a woman of 80 years or more in good health.

This clonotype was seen ten or more times. V usage is TRBV12-3 or TRBV12-4 and J usage is TRBJ2-7; 8 nucleotides agree with TRBD1. The CDR3 is 18 residues long. V shed 1 base and J 2 bases; nucleotides not matched to a gene: 13. The CDR3 nucleotides read TGTGCCAGCAGTTTAGGACAGGGGTTGAGGCCGTCCCCCTACGAGCAGTACTTC. Amino acid sequence: CASSLGQGLRPSPYEQYF.

V is TRBV6-1 and J is TRBJ2-5, with D possibly matching TRBD2 (5 bases). The germline gives CDR1 MNHNS, CDR2 SASEGT. V lost 2 bases to trimming and J lost 11 bases, with 18 bases between them. This CDR3 contains 14 residues. CDR3 protein: CASSEYQTNGEQYF. CDR3 DNA sequence: TGTGCCAGCAGTGAATACCAGACCAACGGGGAGCAGTACTTC.

Concerning this clonotype itself: Being one base from a much bigger clone, this may be a read error. The chain has TRBV11-2 and TRBJ2-5; D may be TRBD1 (5 bases). V lost 1 base, J lost 3 bases, and 12 bases lay in between. CDR1 is SGHAT and CDR2 is FQNNGV in the germline V gene. The CDR3 runs 15 residues. As DNA, the CDR3 is TGTGCCAGCAGCTTAGCCAGGGCGAGAGAAGAGACCCAGTACTTC. As protein: CASSLARAREETQYF. Variable domain in full (rest from reference TRBV11-2 and TRBJ2-5): EAGVAQSPRYKIIEKRQSVAFWCNPISGHATLYWYQQILGQGPKLLIQFQNNGVVDDSQLPKDRFSAERLKGVDSTLKIQPAKLEDSAVYLCASSLARAREETQYFGPGTRLLVL.

This clonotype was counted at least ten times. The gene calls are TRBV7-2 and TRBJ2-5; D is undetermined. Trimming removed 3 bases from V and 5 bases from J, with 7 bases in between. Germline values: CDR1 SGHTA, CDR2 FQGNSA. The CDR3 runs 12 residues. CDR3 loop: CASSFGLETQYF. The CDR3 bases are TGTGCCAGCAGCTTCGGGCTCGAGACCCAGTACTTC.

This chain joins TRBV28 and TRBJ2-1; 8 bases map to TRBD1. V was clipped by 7 bases and J by 5 bases; unmatched bases: 7. CDR1 is MDHEN and CDR2 is SYDVKM in the germline V gene. This CDR3 has 14 amino acids. CDR3 DNA: TGTGCCAGCAACATTTGGACAGGGAACAATGAGCAGTTCTTC. This encodes CASNIWTGNNEQFF.

At least ten counts were recorded for this clonotype. The CDR3 nucleotides read TGTGCCAGCAGTTTATTGTTCCAATCCTACAATGAGCAGTTCTTC. This gives the protein CASSLLFQSYNEQFF. V usage is TRBV12-3 or TRBV12-4 and J usage is TRBJ2-1; the D is unclear. V lost 2 bases and J lost 1, with 9 bases in between. This CDR3 spans 15 amino acids.

In its sample, this clonotype was seen a few times. The V call is TRBV6-1, the J call TRBJ2-5, with 11 bases aligning to TRBD1. V was clipped by 7 bases and J by 9 bases; unmatched bases: 7. The CDR3 contains 13 residues. Looked up from germline, CDR1 is MNHNS and CDR2 is SASEGT. The CDR3 loop reads CASKGTGGKAQYF. The CDR3 coding sequence is TGTGCCAGCAAGGGGACAGGGGGGAAGGCCCAGTACTTC.

This clonotype was picked up many times. The chain employs TRBV4-2 and TRBJ2-5, with 7 bases lining up with TRBD1. The V gene end was trimmed by 5 bases and the J gene end by 1 base; junction bases not matched to a gene: 7. The CDR3 runs to 15 residues. In germline, CDR1 is LGHNA, CDR2 YNFKEQ. CDR3 sequence: CASSTGQLLQETQYF. Here the CDR3 DNA reads TGTGCCAGCAGCACGGGACAGTTGCTCCAAGAGACCCAGTACTTC.

The V call is TRBV20-1, the J call TRBJ2-5; 8 nucleotides agree with TRBD1. The CDR3 loop spans 13 amino acids. With V trimmed by 2 bases and J by 7 bases, 6 bases remained unmatched. Looked up from germline, CDR1 is DFQATT and CDR2 is SNEGSKA (reference sequence). The CDR3 region is CSARPGTGGTQYF. In DNA form, the CDR3 reads TGCAGTGCTAGACCTGGGACAGGCGGGACCCAGTACTTC.

This clonotype was seen at least ten times. The genes are TRBV20-1 and TRBJ2-1; TRBD2 matches 12 bases. V was pared by 5 bases and J by 5 bases, with 10 bases of the junction left unmatched. The CDR3 loop spans 16 amino acids. Germline V gives CDR1 DFQATT, CDR2 SNEGSKA (reference sequence). CDR3 DNA sequence: TGCAGTGCTCCGGGACTAGCGGGCCAGATTCACAATGAGCAGTTCTTC. Residues: CSAPGLAGQIHNEQFF.

This clonotype occurred once. The rearrangement uses TRBV7-2 and TRBJ2-7; perhaps TRBD1 as D (7 bases). The assigned J gene may be wrong: the sequence end matches TRBJ2-5 better. Germline V gene sequence: CDR1 SGHTA, CDR2 FQGNSA. The CDR3 has 14 amino acids. DNA for the CDR3: TGTGCCAGCAGCTTAAACCAGGGGGGAGAGACCCAGTACTTC. This translates into CASSLNQGGETQYF.

This clonotype was seen repeatedly, ten times or more. The chain has TRBV10-3 and TRBJ1-2, with 9 positions matching TRBD1. Germline values: CDR1 ENHRY, CDR2 SYGVKD. The CDR3 runs 13 residues. Trimming removed 8 bases from V and 7 bases from J; junction bases left unmatched: 8. The CDR3 DNA sequence: TGTGCCATCCGTTTTACAGGGGGCCGTGGCTACACCTTC. Amino acids: CAIRFTGGRGYTF.

As for this clonotype: Germline is not matched at one junction end, which may reflect a read error. This sequence joins TRBV14 and TRBJ2-6; D might be TRBD2 (6 bases). The CDR3 spans 13 residues. Germline CDR1 and CDR2: SGHDN and FVKESK. The CDR3 loop reads CASSQGGVNVLTF. CDR3 DNA: TGTGCCAGCAGCCAAGGCGGGGTCAACGTCCTGACTTTC. Based on the CDR3 plus reference TRBV14 and TRBJ2-6, the full variable domain is EAGVTQFPSHSVIEKGQTVTLRCDPISGHDNLYWYRRVMGKEIKFLLHFVKESKQDESGMPNNRFLAERTGGTYSTLKVQPAELEDSGVYFCASSQGGVNVLTFGAGSRLTVL.

This chain links TRBV7-2 with TRBJ2-5; 7 nucleotides agree with TRBD1. CDR1 is SGHTA, CDR2 FQGNSA, per germline. V gave up 2 bases and J gave up 11 bases; unmatched junction bases: 11. The CDR3 covers 14 residues. CDR3 coding DNA: TGTGCCAGCAGCTTAAGACAGGGAGTAAGTGAGCAGTACTTC. Its translation: CASSLRQGVSEQYF.

The rearrangement uses TRBV2 and TRBJ1-2, with TRBD1 matching over 7 bases. The J segment lost 3 bases and the V segment lost 2 bases, leaving 3 bases of the junction unmatched. Germline V lookup: CDR1 SNHLY, CDR2 FYNNEI. CDR3 length: 14 residues. The CDR3 DNA follows: TGTGCCAGCAGTGAAAGGACAGGACACTATGGCTACACCTTC. Encoded protein: CASSERTGHYGYTF.

CDR3 sequence: CSAATDRRHEAFF. CDR3 DNA sequence: TGCAGTGCTGCCACTGACAGGAGACATGAAGCTTTCTTT. The rearrangement links TRBV20-1 to TRBJ1-1, with D perhaps TRBD1 (6 bases). There are 13 residues in the CDR3. Looked up from germline, CDR1 is DFQATT and CDR2 is SNEGSKA (reference sequence). The V end was cut by 5 bases, the J end by 7 bases, with 17 bases between.

This clonotype occurred many times. CDR3 protein: CASSLEIGRGLFF. CDR3 sequence (DNA): TGCGCCAGCAGCTTGGAGATAGGGCGGGGCCTGTTCTTC. The chain recombines TRBV5-1 with TRBJ2-1, with D possibly TRBD2 on 6 matching bases. Germline V gene lookup returns CDR1 SGHRS and CDR2 YFSETQ. The CDR3 spans 13 residues. V lost 0 bases, J lost 15 bases, and 16 bases lay in between.

The chain combines TRBV20-1 with TRBJ2-1; D tentatively reads TRBD1 or TRBD2 (5 bases each). CDR1 DFQATT and CDR2 SNEGSKA come from the germline V gene (reference sequence). The CDR3 covers 15 residues. The V end was cut by 6 bases, the J end by 0 bases, with 15 bases between. CDR3 sequence (DNA): TGCAGTGCGACCCGGGACCTGAGCTCCTACAATGAGCAGTTCTTC. This translates into CSATRDLSSYNEQFF.